The rows below give T cell receptor beta chains drawn from one sample of a study of T-cell reconstitution after alpha-beta-depleted transplantation in children. TCRdb reanalysed the PCR reads using MiXCR and keeps one entry per CDR3 protein. The sample has 300,000 to 400,000 distinct CDR3 sequences, 10% to 15% seen once. Here the sequenced sample was PBMCs, taken from the stem cell graft. The source is a human donor who donated a stem cell graft to a child with Fanconi anemia. The CDR3 runs from the conserved cysteine through the conserved F or W. D genes are given only for firm matches. Size is stated for part of the rows, as once, few or many counts, or as a class when the clone is expanded.

V	J	D	size	DNA	CDR3
TRBV5-1	TRBJ2-3	TRBD1	many	TGCGCCAGCAGCTCTGAACAGGGGGACGCGAATCCGTATTTT	CASSSEQGDANPYF
TRBV7-9	TRBJ2-5	.	many	TGTGCCAGCAGCCGTACTCGATACCAAGAGACCCAGTACTTC	CASSRTRYQETQYF
TRBV15	TRBJ2-1	.	.	TGTGCCACCAGCAACAGAGCATCCTACAATGAGCAGTTCTTC	CATSNRASYNEQFF
TRBV28	TRBJ2-3	TRBD2	many	TGTGCCAGCAGTCCTCCGGGACTAGCGGGATCTACGCAGTATTTT	CASSPPGLAGSTQYF
TRBV29-1	TRBJ2-1	.	few	TGCAGTGCAGGCGGGGGCGGGGATGAGCAGTTCTTC	CSAGGGGDEQFF
TRBV7-8	TRBJ1-5	.	few	TGTGCCAGCAGCTTGTTCGTCGGTCAGCTTAATCAGCCCCAGCATTTT	CASSLFVGQLNQPQHF
TRBV15	TRBJ1-6	TRBD1	.	TGTGCCACCAGCAGAGTGCCCGGGACAGGGAATTCACCCCTCCACTTT	CATSRVPGTGNSPLHF
TRBV5-1	TRBJ2-6	.	few	TGCGCCAGCAGCCCCGTTGTCTCTGGGGCCAACGTCCTGACTTTC	CASSPVVSGANVLTF
TRBV12-3/TRBV12-4	TRBJ1-1	.	few	TGTGCCAGCACCGCGGACACACTAGAAGCTTTCTTT	CASTADTLEAFF
TRBV10-2	TRBJ2-1	.	many	TGCGCCAGCAGTGAGGGGGGGTACAATGAGCAGTTCTTC	CASSEGGYNEQFF
TRBV5-1	TRBJ1-1	TRBD1	.	TGCGCCAGCAGCGACAGTGACAGGGGTGTATTGAACACTGAAGCTTTCTTT	CASSDSDRGVLNTEAFF
TRBV3-1	TRBJ2-3	.	.	TGTGCCAGCAGCCAAGGGACAGTTAATAAAGATACGCAGTATTTT	CASSQGTVNKDTQYF
TRBV6-1	TRBJ1-4	TRBD1	.	TGTGCCAGCAGTACAGGGGGTAGCTTGGCTAATGAAAAACTGTTTTTT	CASSTGGSLANEKLFF
TRBV12-3/TRBV12-4	TRBJ2-2	.	few	TGTGCCAGCAGTTTGGTCGTAGGCGGGGAGCTGTTTTTT	CASSLVVGGELFF
TRBV27	TRBJ1-1	.	.	TGTGCCAGCAGTTTGTCCGAGACAGGAGGGACTGAAGCTTTCTTT	CASSLSETGGTEAFF
TRBV29-1	TRBJ1-3	.	many	TGCAGCGTGGCCCTCGGGGACTCCTTAAACACCATATATTTT	CSVALGDSLNTIYF
TRBV4-2	TRBJ1-6	.	.	TGTGCCAGCAGCCAGTCGGTCAGACTATTAGGGGTGGGGAATTCACCCCTCCACTTT	CASSQSVRLLGVGNSPLHF
TRBV4-2	TRBJ2-7	.	few	TGTGCCAGCAGCCATGGGACGCTCGGAACCTACGAGCAGTACTTC	CASSHGTLGTYEQYF
TRBV12-3/TRBV12-4	TRBJ1-1	.	.	TGTGCCAGCAGTTTAGGGTTCAGGCGCCGGGCTTTCTTT	CASSLGFRRRAFF
TRBV12-3/TRBV12-4	TRBJ2-4	.	.	TGTGCCAGCAGTTTAGGGCAGGCAGCCAAAAACATTCAGTACTTC	CASSLGQAAKNIQYF
TRBV12-3/TRBV12-4	TRBJ1-2	.	.	TGTGCCAGCAGTTACGACTTCTATGGCTACACCTTC	CASSYDFYGYTF
TRBV3-1	TRBJ1-6	.	few	TGTGCCAGCAGCCGCCTACAGGCACCCCTCCACTTT	CASSRLQAPLHF
TRBV6-1	TRBJ2-7	TRBD1	few	TGTGCCAGCAGTGAATTGGTCAGGGGGCGTTCTGAGCAGTACTTC	CASSELVRGRSEQYF
TRBV20-1	TRBJ1-1	TRBD1	few	TGCAGTGCTAGAGATCCCAGGGGGGGTGAAGCTTTCTTT	CSARDPRGGEAFF
TRBV10-2	TRBJ2-7	.	many	TGCGCCAGCAGCCCCCTCGGGGAGCAGTACTTC	CASSPLGEQYF
TRBV5-4	TRBJ2-3	.	many	TGTGCCAGCAGCCTACCAACAGATACGCAGTATTTT	CASSLPTDTQYF
TRBV27	TRBJ2-4	TRBD1	many	TGTGCCAGCAGTAGAGACAGGGCATCCAAAAACATTCAGTACTTC	CASSRDRASKNIQYF
TRBV9	TRBJ1-3	TRBD1	.	TGTGCCAGCAGCGTATCCCAGGGGGTGTCTGGAAACACCATATATTTT	CASSVSQGVSGNTIYF
TRBV12-3/TRBV12-4	TRBJ2-6	.	.	TGTGCCAGCGGACACTCAGGAGGGTCTGGGGCCAACGTCCTGACTTTC	CASGHSGGSGANVLTF
TRBV20-1	TRBJ2-3	TRBD2	few	TGCAGTGCTACCTCCTATGCCCCGGGACTAGCGGGGGGACAAGAGACTACGCAGTATTTT	CSATSYAPGLAGGQETTQYF
TRBV12-3/TRBV12-4	TRBJ2-5	.	few	TGTGCCAGCAGTTCCCGGGTTGGGACCCAGTACTTC	CASSSRVGTQYF
TRBV6-1	TRBJ1-1	.	.	TGTGCCAGCAGTGAAGCGCCGAGGGGCACTGAAGCTTTCTTT	CASSEAPRGTEAFF
TRBV7-2	TRBJ2-1	TRBD1	.	TGTGCCAGCAGCTTAGGACGGGGCGACAGGGGGTATGAGCAGTTCTTC	CASSLGRGDRGYEQFF
TRBV9	TRBJ2-3	.	many	TGTGCCAGCAGCCCTCAGGGGGGGACCACAGATACGCAGTATTTT	CASSPQGGTTDTQYF
TRBV3-1	TRBJ2-5	.	.	TGTGCCAGCAGCCAAGGACCGGCGGGGGCGGAGACCCAGTACTTC	CASSQGPAGAETQYF
TRBV5-1	TRBJ2-5	.	few	TGCGCCAGCAACGAGGCGTGGGACTACCAAGAGACCCAGTACTTC	CASNEAWDYQETQYF
TRBV11-2	TRBJ1-2	.	.	TGTGCCAGCAGCTTAGAGGGGCGGGGGAGGATCGACACCTTC	CASSLEGRGRIDTF
TRBV28	TRBJ1-3	.	many	TGTGCCAGCTACCCCGGGGACGTCTCCTCTGGAAACACCATATATTTT	CASYPGDVSSGNTIYF
TRBV12-3/TRBV12-4	TRBJ1-1	TRBD1	few	TGTGCCAGCAGCCCCCGGGACAGGGTAGGAAGGAACACTGAAGCTTTCTTT	CASSPRDRVGRNTEAFF
TRBV5-5	TRBJ1-3	.	many	TGTGCCAGCAGCTTGGGTGACACCATATATTTT	CASSLGDTIYF
TRBV5-6	TRBJ1-2	.	.	TGTGCCAGCAGCCGGTGGGGTTCTGGCTACACCTTC	CASSRWGSGYTF
TRBV25-1	TRBJ2-3	.	many	TGTGCCAGCAGTGATTACCATCCAAGCGATACGCAGTATTTT	CASSDYHPSDTQYF
TRBV5-5	TRBJ2-2	.	.	TGTGCCAGCAGCTCAACTAGGGTAACCGGGGAGCTGTTTTTT	CASSSTRVTGELFF
TRBV3-1	TRBJ1-1	.	.	TGTGCCAGCAGCGCAAGACTGGGCAGGGACACTGAAGCTTTCTTT	CASSARLGRDTEAFF
TRBV7-8	TRBJ2-3	TRBD2	.	TGTGCCAGCAGCTTATTTGGACTAGCGGGGATCGGGCAGGTAGATACGCAGTATTTT	CASSLFGLAGIGQVDTQYF
TRBV5-1	TRBJ1-5	.	many	TGCGCCAGCAGCTTGGTGCCCTCCGAGTCCCAGCATTTT	CASSLVPSESQHF
TRBV5-6	TRBJ2-2	TRBD2	.	TGTGCCAGCAGCCAGGGAGGGGCCCCGTACACCGGGGAGCTGTTTTTT	CASSQGGAPYTGELFF
TRBV3-1	TRBJ1-3	.	few	TGTGCCAGCAGCCATCGACAGCGAATCTCTGGAAACACCATATATTTT	CASSHRQRISGNTIYF
TRBV27	TRBJ2-3	.	few	TGTGCCAGCAGTTTATTTCAGGGGCCGCAGTATTTT	CASSLFQGPQYF
TRBV28	TRBJ2-2	.	many	TGTGCCAGCACGGGCGGGTACACCGGGGAGCTGTTTTTT	CASTGGYTGELFF